This note documents a single TCR beta chain sequence. Its cognate antigen is unknown. The data stem from a study of shared clonotypes between healthy human individuals. Study conclusions and caveats: Clonotypes that were shared across a few donors made up about 5.1% of naive CD4 clonotypes.

Per the germline V gene, CDR1 is LNHNV and CDR2 is YYDKDF (reference sequence). CDR3 length: 15 amino acids. V lost 7 bases to trimming and J lost 4 bases; unmatched junction nucleotides: 11. Clones were read by immunoSEQ multiplex PCR, and TCRdb kept only the in-frame ones, dropping some. Among approximately 2.5 million clones listed, more than 80% were seen once. The sequence was obtained from a man between 18 and 29 years old in good health. Specimen: naive CD4+ T cells sorted from blood. As to subset: CD45RA+ positively selected. The chain is built from TRBV15 and TRBJ2-7, with TRBD2 identical over 9 bases. Written as DNA, the CDR3 is TGTGCCACCAAGGTGCGGGAGGGCCCTGCTTACGAGCAGTACTTC. Translated, it gives CATKVREGPAYEQYF.